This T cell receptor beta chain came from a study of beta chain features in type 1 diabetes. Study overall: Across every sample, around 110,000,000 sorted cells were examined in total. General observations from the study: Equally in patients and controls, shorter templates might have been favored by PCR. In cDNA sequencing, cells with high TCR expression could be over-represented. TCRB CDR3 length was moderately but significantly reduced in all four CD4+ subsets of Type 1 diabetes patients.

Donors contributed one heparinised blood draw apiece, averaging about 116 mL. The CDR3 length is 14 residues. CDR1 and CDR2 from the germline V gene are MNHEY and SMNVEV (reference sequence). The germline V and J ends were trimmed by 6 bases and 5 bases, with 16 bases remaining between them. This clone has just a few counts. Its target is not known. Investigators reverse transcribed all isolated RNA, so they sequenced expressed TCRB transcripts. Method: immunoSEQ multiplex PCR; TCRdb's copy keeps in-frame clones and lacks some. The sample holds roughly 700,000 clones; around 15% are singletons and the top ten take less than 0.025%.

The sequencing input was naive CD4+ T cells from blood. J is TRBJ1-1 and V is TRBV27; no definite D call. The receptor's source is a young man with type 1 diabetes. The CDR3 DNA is TGTGCCAGCAGCTCCCGGGAGGTGGGTACTGAAGCTTTCTTT. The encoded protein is CASSSREVGTEAFF.